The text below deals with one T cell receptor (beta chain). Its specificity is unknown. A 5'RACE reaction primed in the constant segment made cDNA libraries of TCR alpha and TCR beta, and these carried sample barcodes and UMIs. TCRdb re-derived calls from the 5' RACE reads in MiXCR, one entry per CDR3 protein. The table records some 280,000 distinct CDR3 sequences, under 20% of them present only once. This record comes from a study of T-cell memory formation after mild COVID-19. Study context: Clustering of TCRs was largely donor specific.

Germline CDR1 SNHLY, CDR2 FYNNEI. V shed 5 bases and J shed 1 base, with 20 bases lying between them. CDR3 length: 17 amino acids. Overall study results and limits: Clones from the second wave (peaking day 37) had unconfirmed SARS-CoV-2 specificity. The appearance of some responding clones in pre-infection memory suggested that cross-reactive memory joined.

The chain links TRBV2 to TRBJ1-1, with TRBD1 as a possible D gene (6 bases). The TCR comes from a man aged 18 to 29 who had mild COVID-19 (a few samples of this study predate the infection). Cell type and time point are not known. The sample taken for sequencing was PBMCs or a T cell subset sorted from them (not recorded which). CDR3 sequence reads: CASSSPRGGRRNTEAFF. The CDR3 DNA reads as TGTGCCAGCAGTTCCCCCCGGGGGGGCAGGAGGAACACTGAAGCTTTCTTT.